The 8 T cell receptor beta chains reported below all come from one sample, sequenced in a study of blood T cells in healthy people across ages. PCR was performed a second time for about 7 to 11 cycles using a sample-barcoded 5' primer and a J-beta primer mix. Each CDR3 protein gets one entry after TCRdb re-called the 5' RACE reads with MiXCR. The sample records more than 800,000 distinct CDR3 sequences, 25% to 35% being singletons. The sample was blood. These receptors all stem from a woman older than 75 in good health.

This clonotype was seen ten or more times. The V and J genes are TRBV5-1 and TRBJ2-7, with 11 bases matching TRBD1. The length of the CDR3 is 16 residues. V shed 4 bases and J 2 bases; nucleotides not matched to a gene: 8. Germline V gives CDR1 SGHRS, CDR2 YFSETQ. The CDR3 loop is CASSGGQGAKTYEQYF. CDR3 bases: TGCGCCAGCAGCGGAGGACAGGGGGCTAAGACCTACGAGCAGTACTTC.

V usage is TRBV3-1 and J usage is TRBJ1-1; tentative D call: TRBD1 (5 bases). The V gene lost 6 bases and the J gene lost 7 bases, with 15 bases spanning the gap. The CDR3 is 13 residues long. CDR1 and CDR2 (germline): LGHDT, YNNKEL (reference sequence). The CDR3 nucleotides read TGTGCCAGCAGGAACACGCGCACAGGTGAAGCTTTCTTT. It yields the protein CASRNTRTGEAFF.

This clonotype occurred a few times. This chain uses TRBV5-1 with TRBJ1-1; maybe TRBD1 (5 bases). V was trimmed by 0 bases and J by 4 bases, leaving 16 bases between them. The CDR3 totals 16 residues. Germline V gene data show CDR1 as SGHRS and CDR2 as YFSETQ. The CDR3 spells CASSLDGGVPGTEAFF. CDR3 DNA sequence: TGCGCCAGCAGCTTGGATGGGGGGGTACCGGGCACTGAAGCTTTCTTT.

The chain recombines TRBV5-1 with TRBJ1-2, with TRBD1 identical over 7 bases. Germline values: CDR1 SGHRS, CDR2 YFSETQ. V was clipped by 2 bases and J by 4 bases; unmatched bases: 8. CDR3 length equals 15 residues. CDR3 coding DNA: TGCGCCAGCAGCTTAGGGGACAGCCTGCCCTATGGCTACACCTTC. This codes for CASSLGDSLPYGYTF.

There are many counts of this clonotype. V usage is TRBV24-1 and J usage is TRBJ2-1, with TRBD2 matching over 12 bases. The CDR3 covers 14 residues. Per the germline V gene, CDR1 is KGHDR and CDR2 is SFDVKD. Unmatched junction bases numbered 5, after V lost 5 bases and J lost 10 bases. CDR3: CATSGLAGASEQFF. The CDR3 nucleotides are TGTGCCACCAGTGGACTAGCGGGGGCATCCGAGCAGTTCTTC.

This clonotype was counted ten times or more. Written as DNA, the CDR3 is TGTGCCAGCAGCCCCGGGACAGGGGCAAGGGAGACCCAGTACTTC. This gives the protein CASSPGTGARETQYF. This chain joins TRBV7-2 and TRBJ2-5, with 10 nucleotides matching TRBD1. The V and J ends lost 5 bases and 5 bases, in that order; junction bases with no gene match: 8. The germline V gene encodes CDR1 SGHTA and CDR2 FQGNSA. This CDR3 has 15 residues.

The V gene is TRBV11-3, the J gene TRBJ1-1; no firm D call. Deletions cut 5 bases from V and 2 bases from J, with 18 bases between. Per the germline V gene, CDR1 is SGHNT and CDR2 is YENEEA. This CDR3 contains 16 residues. Here the CDR3 reads CASSPREVGLNTEAFF. The DNA for the CDR3 is TGTGCCAGCAGCCCTCGGGAAGTAGGGCTTAACACTGAAGCTTTCTTT.

On this clonotype itself: It may be a read error: a sequence one base away is much more abundant. V is TRBV7-2 and J is TRBJ2-1, with unresolved D. This CDR3 is 13 amino acids long. Germline CDR1 is SGHTA and CDR2 is FQGNSA. The germline V and J ends were trimmed by 5 bases and 10 bases, with 15 bases remaining between them. CDR3 nucleotide sequence: TGTGCCAGCAGCGACCAGGAAATTAGCGAGCAGTTCTTC. Translation: CASSDQEISEQFF.